A single sample gave rise to the 8 T cell receptor beta chains below, sequenced in a study of identical twins. TCRdb used MiXCR to reprocess the 5' RACE reads, holding one entry per CDR3 protein. The data contain some 590,000 distinct CDR3 sequences, roughly 9.9% of them singletons. The sample was also linked to a second study, of yellow fever vaccine responses in identical twins.

The material sequenced was PBMCs. Receptor source: a woman aged 18 to 35 in good health.

Ten or more counts support this clonotype. The DNA of the CDR3 is TGTGCCAGCAGCTTGTACGTATACCAAGAGACCCAGTACTTC. Protein sequence: CASSLYVYQETQYF. The V and J genes are TRBV5-5 and TRBJ2-5; no definite D call. Deletions cut 1 base from V and 0 bases from J, with 7 bases between. Germline V gene lookup returns CDR1 SGHKS and CDR2 YYEKEE (reference sequence). There are 14 residues in the CDR3.

This clonotype has more than one count but fewer than ten. The gene calls are TRBV7-8 and TRBJ1-1; 8 positions match TRBD1. With V trimmed by 1 base and J by 8 bases, 6 bases remained unmatched. The CDR3 runs 14 residues. Germline CDR1 is SGHVS and CDR2 is FQNEAQ. CDR3 coding DNA: TGTGCCAGCAGCTTAGGGACAGGGTTGATGGAAGCTTTCTTT. It codes for CASSLGTGLMEAFF. Full variable domain (rest looked up from reference TRBV7-8 and TRBJ1-1): GAGVSQSPRYKVAKRGQDVALRCDPISGHVSLFWYQQALGQGPEFLTYFQNEAQLDKSGLPSDRFFAERPEGSVSTLKIQRTQQEDSAVYLCASSLGTGLMEAFFGQGTRLTVV.

This sequence joins TRBV2 and TRBJ2-2; 8 nucleotides match TRBD2. CDR1 SNHLY and CDR2 FYNNEI come from the germline V gene. Trimming took 2 bases from V and 6 from J; bases not matched to a gene: 5. The CDR3 consists of 15 residues. This CDR3 is CASSENGRASGELFF. CDR3 sequence (DNA): TGTGCCAGCAGTGAAAACGGGAGGGCCTCCGGGGAGCTGTTTTTT.

Ten or more counts support this clonotype. This chain uses TRBV12-3 or TRBV12-4 with TRBJ2-1; no firm D call. The CDR3 length is 12 residues. Trimming shortened V by 7 bases and J by 8 bases, and 12 bases separated the two germline ends. The CDR3 DNA is TGTGCCAGCAAGCTAGGTTCGCATGAGCAGTTCTTC. Translating gives CASKLGSHEQFF.

The CDR3 loop is CASSKVRGDNEQFF. The CDR3, as DNA: TGTGCCAGCAGCAAGGTGAGAGGGGACAATGAGCAGTTCTTC. The chain has TRBV4-2 and TRBJ2-1, with D perhaps assigned TRBD1 or TRBD2 (5 bases each). Between the trimmed V and J ends, which lost 5 bases and 5 bases, there was a span of 13 bases. This CDR3 comprises 14 residues. Germline CDR1 reads LGHNA; CDR2 reads YNFKEQ.

This clonotype was seen ten or more times. V is TRBV7-9 and J is TRBJ2-7; 9 bases agree with TRBD1. The CDR3 has 16 amino acids. Germline V gene sequence: CDR1 SEHNR, CDR2 FQNEAQ (reference sequence). The trim removed 0 bases at V and 2 bases at J, leaving 5 bases unmatched. This CDR3 is CASSLARDRVPYEQYF. The CDR3 bases are TGTGCCAGCAGCTTAGCAAGGGACAGGGTCCCCTACGAGCAGTACTTC.

This clonotype was detected ten times or more. The chain couples TRBV7-9 to TRBJ1-1; tentatively, D is TRBD1 (6 bases). V dropped 5 bases and J dropped 7 bases, with 14 bases sitting between them. The CDR3 consists of 13 residues. The germline CDR1 and CDR2 sequences are SEHNR and FQNEAQ (reference sequence). CDR3 residues: CASSPRGSDEAFF. CDR3 nucleotides: TGTGCCAGCAGCCCGAGGGGGAGTGATGAAGCTTTCTTT. The full variable domain, its missing parts supplied by reference TRBV7-9 and TRBJ1-1, is DTGVSQNPRHKITKRGQNVTFRCDPISEHNRLYWYRQTLGQGPEFLTYFQNEAQLEKSRLLSDRFSAERPKGSFSTLEIQRTEQGDSAMYLCASSPRGSDEAFFGQGTRLTVV.

This clonotype was seen many times. V gene TRBV6-5 combines with J gene TRBJ1-1; D call uncertain. The V end was cut by 2 bases, the J end by 1 base, with 5 bases between. The CDR3 consists of 13 residues. Germline-derived CDR1 and CDR2 are MNHEY and SVGAGI. CDR3 nucleotide sequence: TGTGCCAGCAGTTACGGGGAGAACACTGAAGCTTTCTTT. As protein: CASSYGENTEAFF.